This T cell receptor (beta chain) is drawn from a study of blood T cells in healthy people across ages. CDR3 length: 16 amino acids. V lost 5 bases and J 0 bases, leaving 11 bases between the germline ends. Germline V CDR1 and CDR2: SGHVS, FQNEAQ. This clonotype has just a few counts. No antigen is known for it. A second PCR, run for roughly 7 to 11 cycles, used a sample-barcoded 5' primer plus a J-beta primer mix. TCRdb used MiXCR to reprocess the 5' RACE reads, holding one entry per CDR3 protein. Among some 560,000 distinct CDR3 sequences, around 27% were seen once, and the ten largest hold roughly 3.5%. General study findings and limits: Possibly confounding the expanded clonotype changes was the fact that donor CMV status was unknown.

These data were likewise used in another study, on T cells of mothers and their children. That work contributes: Maternal samples each gave over 9 million TCR beta CDR3 reads, and child samples a few million each. Compared with unrelated pairs, related mother-child pairs had slightly higher, non-significant overlap.

This chain uses TRBV7-8 with TRBJ2-6; possibly TRBD2 for D (5 bases). The TCR was taken from a boy under 10 years old in good health. What was sequenced was blood. DNA for the CDR3: TGTGCCAGCAGCCACTATGGAGGCTCTGGGGCCAACGTCCTGACTTTC. It codes for CASSHYGGSGANVLTF.